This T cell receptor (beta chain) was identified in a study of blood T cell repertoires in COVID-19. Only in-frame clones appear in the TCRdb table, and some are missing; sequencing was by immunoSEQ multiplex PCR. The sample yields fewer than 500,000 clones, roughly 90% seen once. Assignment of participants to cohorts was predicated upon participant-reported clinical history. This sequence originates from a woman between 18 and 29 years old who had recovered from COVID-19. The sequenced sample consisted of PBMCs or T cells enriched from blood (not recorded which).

The CDR3 sequence is CASREGVGGETQYF. The CDR3 nucleotides are TGTGCCAGCAGAGAGGGTGTGGGTGGGGAGACCCAGTACTTC. V usage is TRBV6-5 and J usage is TRBJ2-5, with a weak D call TRBD2 (5 bases). V was shortened by 6 bases and J by 5 bases, with 16 bases between the two germline ends. Germline V lookup: CDR1 MNHEY, CDR2 SVGAGI. This CDR3 region has 14 residues.